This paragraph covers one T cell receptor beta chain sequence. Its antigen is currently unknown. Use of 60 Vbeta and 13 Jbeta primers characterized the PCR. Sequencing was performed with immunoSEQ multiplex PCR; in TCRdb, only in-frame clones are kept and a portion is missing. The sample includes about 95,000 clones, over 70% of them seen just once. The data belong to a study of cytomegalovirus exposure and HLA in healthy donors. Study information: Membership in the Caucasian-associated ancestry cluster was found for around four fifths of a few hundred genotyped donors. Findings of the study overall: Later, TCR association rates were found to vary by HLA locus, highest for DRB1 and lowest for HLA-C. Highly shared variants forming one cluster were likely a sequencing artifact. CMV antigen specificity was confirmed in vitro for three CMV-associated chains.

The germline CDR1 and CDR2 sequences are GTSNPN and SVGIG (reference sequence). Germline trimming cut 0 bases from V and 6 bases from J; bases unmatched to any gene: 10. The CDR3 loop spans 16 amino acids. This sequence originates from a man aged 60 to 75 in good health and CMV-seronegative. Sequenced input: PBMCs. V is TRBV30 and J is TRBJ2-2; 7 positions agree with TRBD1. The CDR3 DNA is TGTGCCTGGAGTGTCGGCGAGACAGGGTGGGCCGGGGAGCTGTTTTTT. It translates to CAWSVGETGWAGELFF.